A single sample gave rise to the 30 T cell receptor beta chains below, sequenced in a study of spatial heterogeneity in lung cancer. Regarding time point: sample taken at primary tumor resection. Study-level points and caveats: In tumors, expanded intratumoral alpha and beta TCR counts tracked mutation counts.

These receptors' antigens are unknown. From the 5' RACE reads, TCRdb called clonotypes with MiXCR, one entry per CDR3 protein. The sample shows some 9,800 distinct CDR3 sequences, around 5.1% of them seen only once. This specimen consisted of lung tumor tissue, obtained at surgery. These receptors were taken from a female donor with early-stage non-small cell lung cancer.

Ten or more counts support this clonotype. J is TRBJ1-2 and V is TRBV27; D is undetermined. This CDR3 region has 12 residues. V dropped 8 bases and J dropped 9 bases, with 16 bases sitting between them. Germline CDR1 and CDR2: MNHEY and SMNVEV (reference sequence). CDR3 residues: CASPSREKSYTF. In DNA, the CDR3 is TGTGCCAGCCCGAGTAGGGAGAAGAGCTACACCTTC.

This clonotype was counted ten times or more. The CDR3 region is CASSLEMANEKLFF. CDR3 bases: TGTGCCAGCAGTTTGGAGATGGCTAATGAAAAACTGTTTTTT. This sequence joins TRBV27 and TRBJ1-4; D remains unclear. Per germline, CDR1 MNHEY and CDR2 SMNVEV (reference sequence). CDR3 size: 14 residues. V lost 3 bases and J 3 bases, leaving 8 bases between the germline ends.

This clonotype was counted a few times. The chain combines TRBV6-1 with TRBJ2-4; TRBD1 matches 7 bases. Per the germline V gene, CDR1 is MNHNS and CDR2 is SASEGT. J lost 8 bases, V lost 6 bases, and 13 bases had no gene match. The CDR3 has 15 amino acids. The CDR3 sequence is CASRDQGVKGDIQYF. CDR3 DNA sequence: TGTGCCAGCAGGGATCAGGGGGTCAAGGGGGACATTCAGTACTTC.

This clonotype is medium-sized (0.01 to 0.1%). The chain joins TRBV10-3 to TRBJ2-3; D is perhaps TRBD2 (6 bases). This CDR3 has 16 residues. Germline V gene data show CDR1 as ENHRY and CDR2 as SYGVKD. V lost 7 bases, J lost 6 bases, and 23 bases lay in between. CDR3 DNA sequence: TGTGCCATCACCTCCGGACCCAACGACCGGGGGGATACGCAGTATTTT. Its protein product is CAITSGPNDRGDTQYF.

This clonotype was seen at least ten times. The genes are TRBV11-2 and TRBJ1-2; 7 nucleotides match TRBD1. The length of the CDR3 is 12 residues. CDR1 and CDR2 from the germline V gene are SGHAT and FQNNGV. With V trimmed by 11 bases and J by 3 bases, 6 bases remained unmatched. CDR3 DNA: TGTGCCTCGGACAGGCCGGACTATGGCTACACCTTC. It yields the protein CASDRPDYGYTF.

This clonotype was seen at least ten times. The genes are TRBV2 and TRBJ2-6; D unclear. The V gene lost 8 bases and the J gene lost 0 bases, with 11 bases spanning the gap. Germline V gene data show CDR1 as SNHLY and CDR2 as FYNNEI. The CDR3 loop spans 15 amino acids. The chain's CDR3 is CASLSSYSGANVLTF. The CDR3, as DNA: TGTGCCAGCCTATCGAGTTACTCTGGGGCCAACGTCCTGACTTTC.

This clonotype was seen repeatedly, ten times or more. The rearrangement joins TRBV20-1 to TRBJ2-7; perhaps TRBD1 as D (6 bases). This CDR3 has 13 amino acids. V lost 5 bases and J lost 2, with 13 bases in between. CDR1 is DFQATT and CDR2 is SNEGSKA in the germline V gene (reference sequence). The CDR3 loop reads CSAPRTAAYEQYF. The CDR3 DNA is TGCAGTGCTCCCCGGACAGCAGCCTACGAGCAGTACTTC.

This clonotype was observed at least ten times. Here the CDR3 DNA reads TGTGCCAGCAGCCAAGGACAGAGGCAGCCCCAGCATTTT. It codes for CASSQGQRQPQHF. The chain uses TRBV3-1 and TRBJ1-5; D perhaps matches TRBD1 (5 bases). Germline assignment: CDR1 LGHDT and CDR2 YNNKEL (reference sequence). Trimming left V 1 base short and J 7 bases short, with 8 bases between. The CDR3 has 13 residues.

Many counts were recorded for this clonotype. This chain connects TRBV5-1 to TRBJ2-1; the D gene could be TRBD1 or TRBD2 (5 bases each). This CDR3 spans 12 amino acids. Germline CDR1 is SGHRS and CDR2 is YFSETQ. V was cut by 4 bases and J by 5 bases, with 7 bases left in between. CDR3 loop: CASSRGHNEQFF. The CDR3 coding sequence is TGCGCCAGCAGCCGGGGCCACAATGAGCAGTTCTTC.

The V gene is TRBV3-1, the J gene TRBJ1-1; TRBD1 agrees at 11 bases. V shed 1 base, J shed 3 bases, and the junction held 4 bases outside the gene matches. This CDR3 spans 16 amino acids. Germline-derived CDR1 and CDR2 are LGHDT and YNNKEL (reference sequence). The CDR3 sequence is CASSQGTGGADTEAFF. In nucleotides, the CDR3 is TGTGCCAGCAGCCAAGGGACAGGGGGCGCGGACACTGAAGCTTTCTTT. Based on the CDR3 plus reference TRBV3-1 and TRBJ1-1, the full variable domain is DTAVSQTPKYLVTQMGNDKSIKCEQNLGHDTMYWYKQDSKKFLKIMFSYNNKELIINETVPNRFSPKSPDKAHLNLHINSLELGDSAVYFCASSQGTGGADTEAFFGQGTRLTVV.

This clonotype was picked up many times. The chain couples TRBV11-2 to TRBJ2-1, with a tentative D call TRBD1 (6 bases). Germline CDR1 and CDR2: SGHAT and FQNNGV. Trimming stripped 2 bases from V and 7 bases from J, with 9 bases between. The CDR3 extends over 13 amino acids. Here the CDR3 DNA reads TGTGCCAGCAGCTTAAACAGGGAGAATGAGCAGTTCTTC. Its protein is CASSLNRENEQFF.

This clonotype was found many times. The chain joins TRBV12-5 to TRBJ2-4, with a tentative D call TRBD2 (6 bases). Trimming cost V 8 bases and J 0 bases, with 14 bases left between them. The CDR3 is 15 residues long. Germline lookup yields CDR1 LGHNT and CDR2 FRNRAP. As DNA, the CDR3 is TGTGCTAGTTCCCCCGGAGGGCTAGCCAAAAACATTCAGTACTTC. Protein: CASSPGGLAKNIQYF.

This clonotype has a handful of counts. The chain links TRBV23-1 to TRBJ2-2; D gene ambiguous. TRBV23-1 is reported as an ORF; its role is uncertain. This CDR3 region has 16 residues. V lost 4 bases and J 4 bases, leaving 16 bases between the germline ends. The CDR3 DNA sequence: TGCGCCAGCAGTCCCAATCCGCGGTTCTTCACCGGGGAGCTGTTTTTT. This sequence encodes CASSPNPRFFTGELFF.

The chain carries TRBV5-1 and TRBJ1-2; perhaps TRBD1 as D (5 bases). V lost 4 bases to trimming and J lost 6 bases, with 13 bases between them. The CDR3 totals 13 residues. CDR1 and CDR2 (germline): SGHRS, YFSETQ. Here the CDR3 reads CASSLRGTDGYTF. In nucleotides, the CDR3 is TGCGCCAGCAGCCTGCGGGGGACGGATGGCTACACCTTC.

The chain is built from TRBV2 and TRBJ2-2, with 8 nucleotides matching TRBD1. This CDR3 comprises 15 residues. Germline CDR1 SNHLY, CDR2 FYNNEI. Unmatched junction bases numbered 4, after V lost 5 bases and J lost 2 bases. This CDR3 is CASSRTGTNTGELFF. CDR3 coding DNA: TGTGCCAGCAGTAGGACAGGGACTAACACCGGGGAGCTGTTTTTT.

The genes are TRBV7-2 and TRBJ2-7, with 8 bases matching TRBD1. The CDR3 loop spans 14 amino acids. Per germline, CDR1 SGHTA and CDR2 FQGNSA. Unmatched junction bases numbered 12, after V lost 7 bases and J lost 7 bases. For the CDR3, the DNA is TGTGCCAGCACCACAGGACAGGGAATTGAAGAGCAGTACTTC. Translation gives CASTTGQGIEEQYF.

This clonotype qualifies as medium-sized. The genes are TRBV5-4 and TRBJ2-5; D call uncertain. CDR1 is SGHNT, CDR2 YYREEE, per germline (reference sequence). The V gene lost 0 bases and the J gene lost 2 bases, with 5 bases spanning the gap. The CDR3 runs to 13 residues. CDR3 sequence: CASSLEQQETQYF. The DNA for the CDR3 is TGTGCCAGCAGCTTGGAACAGCAAGAGACCCAGTACTTC.

Relative to its sample, this clonotype is medium-sized (0.01 to 0.1%). The chain uses TRBV5-1 and TRBJ2-2; D not resolved. Germline CDR1 is SGHRS and CDR2 is YFSETQ. This CDR3 contains 11 residues. V was cut by 1 base and J by 6 bases, with 1 base left in between. CDR3 residues: CASSLSGELFF. As DNA, the CDR3 is TGCGCCAGCAGCTTGTCCGGGGAGCTGTTTTTT.

Concerning this clonotype: The junction does not match germline at one end; this may be a read error. The chain carries TRBV27 and TRBJ1-2; a possible D gene is TRBD1 (6 bases). The V gene's germline CDR1 is MNHEY and CDR2 SMNVEV (reference sequence). The CDR3 runs to 14 residues. The CDR3 here is CASSLGGQNYGYNF. The CDR3 nucleotides are TGTGCCAGCAGTTTGGGGGGGCAGAACTATGGCTACAACTTC.

This clonotype was seen repeatedly, ten times or more. The chain carries TRBV6-5 and TRBJ1-1; no clear D gene. Trimming shortened V by 4 bases and J by 1 base, and 7 bases separated the two germline ends. CDR1 MNHEY and CDR2 SVGAGI come from the germline V gene. The CDR3 spans 13 residues. CDR3: CASSSGQNTEAFF. In DNA, the CDR3 is TGTGCCAGCAGTTCCGGGCAGAACACTGAAGCTTTCTTT.

In this sample, this clonotype turned up many times. J is TRBJ2-5 and V is TRBV5-1; 10 bases line up with TRBD1. The CDR3 is 18 amino acids. Germline V gene lookup returns CDR1 SGHRS and CDR2 YFSETQ. The junction had 11 bases not matched to a gene; V was cut back by 2 bases and J by 1 base. The CDR3 loop is CASSFIRWDRGTQETQYF. The CDR3 DNA reads TGCGCCAGCAGCTTCATTAGATGGGACAGGGGAACCCAAGAGACCCAGTACTTC.

This clonotype was counted at least ten times. This chain links TRBV4-1 with TRBJ2-3; TRBD2 matches 7 bases. The CDR3 runs to 16 residues. Germline V gives CDR1 MGHRA, CDR2 YSYEKL. Trimming at V came to 0 bases and at J to 3 bases, leaving 6 bases not matched to a gene. This chain's CDR3 is CASSQEWRERTDTQYF. CDR3 nucleotide sequence: TGCGCCAGCAGCCAAGAGTGGCGGGAGCGTACAGATACGCAGTATTTT.

On this clonotype: A much larger clonotype is one base distant, so this may be a read error. The chain couples TRBV9 to TRBJ2-5, with D unresolved. Germline CDR1 is SGDLS and CDR2 is YYNGEE. The CDR3 is 11 amino acids. The chain's CDR3 is CASRVGETQYF. The CDR3, as DNA: TGTGCCAGCCGCGTCGGGGAGACCCAGTACTTC.

This clonotype is deemed medium-sized. V is TRBV6-5 and J is TRBJ1-4; D possibly corresponds to TRBD1 (6 bases). Between the trimmed V and J ends, which lost 0 bases and 4 bases, there was a span of 9 bases. The CDR3 extends over 15 amino acids. CDR1 and CDR2 from the germline V gene are MNHEY and SVGAGI. This chain's CDR3 is CASSYSAGVNEKLFF. The CDR3 DNA sequence: TGTGCCAGCAGTTACTCAGCAGGGGTTAATGAAAAACTGTTTTTT.

This clonotype was found many times. The V and J genes are TRBV3-1 and TRBJ2-5; D might be TRBD1 (6 bases). This CDR3 comprises 14 residues. Germline V gene lookup returns CDR1 LGHDT and CDR2 YNNKEL (reference sequence). Trimming cost V 0 bases and J 9 bases, with 14 bases left between them. CDR3 sequence reads: CASSQDWTDGSQYF. The CDR3 nucleotides are TGTGCCAGCAGCCAAGATTGGACAGACGGTTCCCAGTACTTC.

This clonotype was picked up many times. The gene calls are TRBV7-9 and TRBJ1-1, with D unclear. V was clipped by 0 bases and J by 3 bases, with 11 bases between them. This CDR3 region has 15 residues. Germline V CDR1 and CDR2: SEHNR, FQNEAQ (reference sequence). CDR3 protein: CASSLAPDPDTEAFF. The CDR3 DNA sequence: TGTGCCAGCAGCTTAGCGCCGGACCCAGACACTGAAGCTTTCTTT.

This clonotype was counted many times. V gene TRBV6-5 combines with J gene TRBJ2-5; 10 bases match TRBD2. The CDR3 is 15 amino acids. With V trimmed by 6 bases and J by 1 base, 5 bases remained unmatched. Germline V CDR1 and CDR2: MNHEY, SVGAGI. CDR3 region: CASSSGLALQETQYF. CDR3 nucleotides: TGTGCCAGCAGCTCGGGACTAGCGCTCCAAGAGACCCAGTACTTC.

This clonotype occurred a few times. The gene calls are TRBV4-1 and TRBJ2-1; D is perhaps TRBD2 (5 bases). Germline V gene lookup returns CDR1 MGHRA and CDR2 YSYEKL. V was clipped by 0 bases and J by 4 bases, with 10 bases between them. CDR3 length: 15 residues. The CDR3 is CASSQEEALYNEQFF. The CDR3 DNA is TGCGCCAGCAGCCAAGAGGAGGCACTTTACAATGAGCAGTTCTTC.

This clonotype is deemed medium-sized. The CDR3 DNA reads TGCAGCGTGCGTTTGGGGGGTGAAAAACTGTTTTTT. Amino acids: CSVRLGGEKLFF. The chain couples TRBV29-1 to TRBJ1-4, with TRBD1 as a possible D gene (5 bases). Trimming removed 6 bases from V and 7 bases from J, with 12 bases in between. Germline V CDR1 and CDR2: SQVTM, ANQGSEA. CDR3 length: 12 residues. The full variable domain, its missing parts supplied by reference TRBV29-1 and TRBJ1-4, is SAVISQKPSRDICQRGTSLTIQCQVDSQVTMMFWYRQQPGQSLTLIATANQGSEATYESGFVIDKFPISRPNLTFSTLTVSNMSPEDSSIYLCSVRLGGEKLFFGSGTQLSVL.

This clonotype has at least ten counts. The chain uses TRBV7-8 and TRBJ2-7; the match to TRBD1 covers 7 bases. The CDR3 sequence is 14 residues long. With V trimmed by 5 bases and J by 2 bases, 6 bases remained unmatched. The germline V gene encodes CDR1 SGHVS and CDR2 FQNEAQ. The CDR3 protein is CASSRWDSAYEQYF. The CDR3, as DNA: TGTGCCAGCAGCCGCTGGGACAGTGCCTACGAGCAGTACTTC.